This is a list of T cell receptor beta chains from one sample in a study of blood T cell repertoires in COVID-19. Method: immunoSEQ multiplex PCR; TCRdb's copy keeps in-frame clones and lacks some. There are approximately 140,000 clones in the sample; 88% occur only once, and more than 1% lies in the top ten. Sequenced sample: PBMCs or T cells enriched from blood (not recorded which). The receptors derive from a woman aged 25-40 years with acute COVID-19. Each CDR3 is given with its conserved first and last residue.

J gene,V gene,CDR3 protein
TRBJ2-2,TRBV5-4,CASSLAGNTGELFF
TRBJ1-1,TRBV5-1,CASSFTGTNTEAFF
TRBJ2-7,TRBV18,CASSLGETGAYEQYF
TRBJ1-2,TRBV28,CASSSLKGAYGYTF
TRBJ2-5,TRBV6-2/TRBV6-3,CASSYVVIQETQYF
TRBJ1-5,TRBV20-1,CSASGDFRRQSNQPQHF
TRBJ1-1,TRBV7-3,CASSLTSGGGTEAFF
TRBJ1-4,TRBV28,CASSLWTDGEKLFF
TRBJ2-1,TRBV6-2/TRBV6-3,CASSSGHRFF
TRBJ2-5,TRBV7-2,CASSLGGTSGRETQYF
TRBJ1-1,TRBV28,CASSSAGRLNTEAFF
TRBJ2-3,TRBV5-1,CASSLEGLMSTDTQYF
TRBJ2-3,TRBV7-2,CASSRDRDTDTDTQYF
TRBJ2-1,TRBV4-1,CASSELGQEYNEQFF
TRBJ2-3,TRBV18,CASSPPAGLAGFTQYF
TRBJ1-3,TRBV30,CAWSELGNTIYF
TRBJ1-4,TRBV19,CASSIAGQPNEKLFF
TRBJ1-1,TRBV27,CASSLSGTGGLAFF
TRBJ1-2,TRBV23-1,CASSHPGGRYGYTF
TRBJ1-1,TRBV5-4,CASSLEGYGDTEAFF
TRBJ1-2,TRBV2,CASSEGAGGYTF
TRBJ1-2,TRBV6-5,CASRTDRNYGYTF
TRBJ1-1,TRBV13,CASSLYDSSLSEAFF
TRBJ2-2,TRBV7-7,CASSPTGGGTGELFF
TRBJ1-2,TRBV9,CASSHTFGPGNNYGYTF
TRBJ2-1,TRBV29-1,CSVEGSRGQGINEQFF
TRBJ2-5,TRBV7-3,CASSFGGTGQETQYF
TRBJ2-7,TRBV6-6,CASSYPAQGHNEQYF